What follows are 18 T cell receptor beta chains derived from one specimen sequenced in a study of blood T cells in healthy people across ages. With a J-beta primer mix and a sample-barcoded 5' primer, a second PCR ran about 7 to 12 cycles. One entry per CDR3 protein, called by TCRdb with MiXCR from the 5' RACE reads. The table lists hundreds of thousands of distinct CDR3 sequences, approximately 31% of them singletons. The source material was blood. These receptors all stem from a woman of 80 years or more in good health.

The chain links TRBV12-3 or TRBV12-4 to TRBJ2-1, with 8 bases aligning to TRBD1. V shed 2 bases, J shed 15 bases, and the junction held 6 bases outside the gene matches. The CDR3 contains 12 residues. This chain's CDR3 is CASSLSRTGRFF. The CDR3 DNA reads TGTGCCAGCAGTTTAAGCCGGACAGGGAGGTTCTTC.

The chain is built from TRBV29-1 and TRBJ2-1; D not resolved. With 7 bases removed from V and 10 bases from J, the gap between germline ends came to 26 bases. The CDR3 runs to 15 residues. CDR1 is SQVTM, CDR2 ANQGSEA, per germline. DNA for the CDR3: TGCAGCGCTGCTCACGGAGCGAGTTCCTCCTACGAGCAGTTCTTC. It is translated as CSAAHGASSSYEQFF.

CDR3 region: CASSLRTGIGTEAFF. The CDR3 nucleotides read TGCGCCAGCAGCTTACGGACAGGGATAGGGACTGAAGCTTTCTTT. The chain joins TRBV5-1 to TRBJ1-1, with TRBD1 identical over 8 bases. Per the germline V gene, CDR1 is SGHRS and CDR2 is YFSETQ. Trimming removed 2 bases from V and 5 bases from J; junction bases left unmatched: 8. This CDR3 has 15 amino acids.

In this sample, this clonotype turned up many times. In nucleotides, the CDR3 is TGTGCCAGCAGTTACCCAGGACTAGCCTCCTACGAGCAGTACTTC. Translating it yields CASSYPGLASYEQYF. The chain couples TRBV6-2 or TRBV6-3 to TRBJ2-7; TRBD2 aligns across 8 bases. V was pared by 2 bases and J by 0 bases, with 3 bases of the junction left unmatched. The CDR3 consists of 15 residues. Germline V gene data show CDR1 as MNHEY and CDR2 as SVGEGT.

This clonotype was seen a handful of times. Given a much more abundant clone one base away, this may be a read error. The chain has TRBV7-2 and TRBJ2-7; maybe TRBD2 (7 bases). The CDR3 runs to 16 residues. Per the germline V gene, CDR1 is SGHTA and CDR2 is FQGNSA. Trimming removed 5 bases from V and 0 bases from J, with 17 bases in between. CDR3 residues: CASSPEGGTSSYEQYF. As DNA, the CDR3 is TGTGCCAGCAGCCCCGAGGGGGGGACGAGCTCCTACGAGCAGTACTTC.

This chain connects TRBV20-1 to TRBJ2-7; 7 nucleotides agree with TRBD1. The germline V gene has CDR1 DFQATT and CDR2 SNEGSKA (reference sequence). Germline trimming cut 1 base from V and 12 bases from J; bases unmatched to any gene: 12. The CDR3 loop spans 13 amino acids. CDR3 protein: CSARAGTDRLGYF. The CDR3 DNA reads TGCAGTGCTAGAGCCGGGACAGACAGGCTGGGGTACTTC.

This clonotype was detected ten times or more. The rearrangement joins TRBV28 to TRBJ2-3; 7 bases agree with TRBD1. The ends lost 5 bases at V and 0 bases at J; junction bases unmatched: 5. From germline, CDR1 is MDHEN and CDR2 SYDVKM. The CDR3 has 15 amino acids. CDR3 in amino acids: CASSADRRSTDTQYF. The CDR3 DNA is TGTGCCAGCAGTGCGGACAGGAGAAGCACAGATACGCAGTATTTT.

The V and J genes are TRBV28 and TRBJ1-5; no definite D call. This CDR3 has 14 amino acids. Germline-derived CDR1 and CDR2 are MDHEN and SYDVKM. The V gene lost 2 bases and the J gene lost 4 bases, with 9 bases spanning the gap. CDR3 in amino acids: CASSLVRTNQPQHF. CDR3 nucleotide sequence: TGTGCCAGCAGTTTAGTACGAACGAATCAGCCCCAGCATTTT.

The rearrangement joins TRBV18 to TRBJ2-1; 12 bases match TRBD2. Matching the DNA end better, TRBJ2-7 makes the J call doubtful. This CDR3 is 20 amino acids long. Germline CDR1 and CDR2: KGHSH and LQKENI. CDR3 in DNA: TGTGCCAGCCCGCTGACTAGCGGGGGATCTGGAACGGCAAATATCAATGAGCAGTACTTC. This codes for CASPLTSGGSGTANINEQYF.

The CDR3: CASNFDGTSGRVHEQFF. CDR3 DNA sequence: TGTGCCAGCAACTTCGACGGGACTAGCGGGAGGGTACATGAGCAGTTCTTC. The V and J genes are TRBV7-6 and TRBJ2-1; TRBD2 aligns across 16 bases. V dropped 7 bases and J dropped 8; count of bases not matched to a gene: 11. Per germline, CDR1 SGHVS and CDR2 FNYEAQ. CDR3 length: 17 amino acids.

A word on this clonotype: The germline gene is not matched at one end of the junction; a read error may be the cause. V and J are TRBV3-1 and TRBJ2-7; D might be TRBD2 (6 bases). Germline-derived CDR1 and CDR2 are LGHDT and YNNKEL (reference sequence). This CDR3 has 14 amino acids. CDR3 region: CASSPWRGSHEQYF. CDR3 sequence (DNA): TGTGCCAGCAGCCCATGGAGGGGCTCCCACGAGCAGTACTTC.

Turning to this clonotype: One end of the junction varies from germline; a read error may be responsible. The chain links TRBV7-6 to TRBJ2-5; TRBD1 aligns across 9 bases. The CDR3 runs to 16 residues. Germline V gene sequence: CDR1 SGHVS, CDR2 FNYEAQ. This CDR3 is CVSSSGGTGRHNEQYF. The DNA of the CDR3 is TGTGTCAGCAGTTCAGGGGGGACAGGGAGGCACAATGAGCAGTACTTC.

This chain uses TRBV21-1 with TRBJ1-2. TRBV21-1 is a pseudogene segment. The CDR3 length is 13 residues. The CDR3 spells CARGGRANYGYTF. Written as DNA, the CDR3 is TGTGCCAGGGGAGGGCGGGCTAACTATGGCTACACCTTC.

V and J are TRBV5-1 and TRBJ1-1; the match to TRBD1 covers 7 bases. V dropped 3 bases and J dropped 1; count of bases not matched to a gene: 6. The CDR3 extends over 15 amino acids. The germline V gene has CDR1 SGHRS and CDR2 YFSETQ. CDR3 nucleotide sequence: TGCGCCAGCAGCTCCACGACAGGGACGAACACTGAAGCTTTCTTT. Translation gives CASSSTTGTNTEAFF.

This clonotype was detected ten times or more. The V gene is TRBV12-3 or TRBV12-4, the J gene TRBJ2-7; D may be TRBD1 or TRBD2 (5 bases each). The CDR3 length is 16 residues. V was clipped by 6 bases and J by 7 bases, with 25 bases between them. The CDR3 sequence: CASSPDRGPTGREQYF. The CDR3 DNA reads TGTGCCAGCAGCCCCGACCGGGGACCGACTGGAAGAGAGCAGTACTTC.

This clonotype was seen more than once but under ten times. V usage is TRBV7-2 and J usage is TRBJ1-1; no firm D call. Germline V gene data show CDR1 as SGHTA and CDR2 as FQGNSA. The CDR3 contains 11 residues. V lost 6 bases and J lost 7, with 9 bases in between. CDR3 sequence reads: CASRSNFEAFF. The DNA of the CDR3 is TGTGCCAGCAGGTCTAATTTTGAAGCTTTCTTT.

For this clonotype: Just one base apart from a much larger clone, this may be a read error. This CDR3 fails to terminate in the conserved phenylalanine or tryptophan, so it likely reflects a read error. The V and J genes are TRBV3-1 and TRBJ2-1, with D tentatively TRBD1 (5 bases). Trimming pared 4 bases from V and 6 bases from J, leaving 10 bases between. Per the germline V gene, CDR1 is LGHDT and CDR2 is YNNKEL (reference sequence). The CDR3 consists of 13 residues. CDR3 residues: CASSLRGANEQFI. The CDR3 DNA reads TGTGCCAGCAGCCTACGTGGGGCCAATGAGCAGTTCATC.

The sample holds many counts of this clonotype. The chain links TRBV18 to TRBJ2-5, with 8 bases lining up with TRBD1. V shed 8 bases, J shed 2 bases, and the junction held 10 bases outside the gene matches. This CDR3 is 15 amino acids long. Germline V CDR1 and CDR2: KGHSH, LQKENI. The CDR3 DNA follows: TGTGCCAGCAGTCCACCCCGGACAGGGCAAGAGACCCAGTACTTC. This encodes CASSPPRTGQETQYF.